Each of the 32 T cell receptor beta chains below was sequenced from the same sample in a study of blood T cell repertoires in COVID-19. Clones were sequenced by immunoSEQ multiplex PCR, and TCRdb holds only the in-frame ones, with some missing. The sample gives approximately 350,000 clones, about four fifths of which show up once; 5.1% is in the top ten. Specimen: PBMCs or T cells enriched from blood (not recorded which). These receptor sequences come from a woman in her fifties or sixties who had recovered from COVID-19.

This clone occurred a few times. This chain uses TRBV19 with TRBJ2-2, with a tentative D call TRBD2 (5 bases). Deletions cut 6 bases from V and 3 bases from J, with 14 bases between. The CDR3 runs 15 residues. Germline values: CDR1 LNHDA, CDR2 SQIVND (reference sequence). CDR3 nucleotides: TGTGCCAGTAGAAGCACCGGGATTTACACCGGGGAGCTGTTTTTT. This gives the protein CASRSTGIYTGELFF.

The chain links TRBV6-5 to TRBJ2-7; 7 bases align to TRBD1. The length of the CDR3 is 14 residues. Germline V gene sequence: CDR1 MNHEY, CDR2 SVGAGI. CDR3 protein: CASRPETGFYEQYF. The CDR3 DNA is TGTGCTTCCCGACCCGAGACAGGGTTCTACGAGCAGTACTTC.

This clone was counted a single time. For the CDR3, the DNA is TGCAGCGTTGAGAGGGGGGAGGGGGCCCAGCATTTT. Its protein product is CSVERGEGAQHF. V and J are TRBV29-1 and TRBJ1-5; weak D call: TRBD1 (6 bases). The CDR3 has 12 residues. From germline, CDR1 is SQVTM and CDR2 ANQGSEA. V was cut by 3 bases and J by 11 bases, with 14 bases left in between.

This clone was found once. This rearrangement joins TRBV7-9 to TRBJ1-1; D is perhaps TRBD1 (5 bases). The CDR3 is 16 amino acids. From germline, CDR1 is SEHNR and CDR2 FQNEAQ (reference sequence). With 1 base removed from V and 8 bases from J, the gap between germline ends came to 20 bases. The CDR3 here is CASSLGVVVSGPEAFF. The CDR3 DNA is TGTGCCAGCAGCTTAGGGGTGGTTGTGTCAGGGCCAGAAGCTTTCTTT.

V gene TRBV27 combines with J gene TRBJ1-1; 8 bases fit TRBD1. V dropped 5 bases and J dropped 3; count of bases not matched to a gene: 11. The CDR3 has 16 residues. Germline V gene sequence: CDR1 MNHEY, CDR2 SMNVEV (reference sequence). CDR3 region: CASSPWTGIPDTEAFF. In DNA, the CDR3 is TGTGCCAGCAGTCCTTGGACAGGGATCCCGGACACTGAAGCTTTCTTT.

J is TRBJ2-7 and V is TRBV25-1, with a weak D call TRBD2 (5 bases). This CDR3 has 14 amino acids. Germline assignment: CDR1 MGHDK and CDR2 SYGVNS. Trimming pared 5 bases from V and 3 bases from J, leaving 14 bases between. CDR3 residues: CASSPPQGGYEQYF. In DNA, the CDR3 is TGTGCCAGCAGTCCCCCTCAAGGAGGCTACGAGCAGTACTTC.

The chain employs TRBV19 and TRBJ1-4; 8 nucleotides match TRBD1. This CDR3 has 15 residues. The V segment lost 1 base and the J segment 5 bases; nucleotides outside the gene matches: 3. The V gene's germline CDR1 is LNHDA and CDR2 SQIVND (reference sequence). The CDR3 region has the DNA TGTGCCAGTAGTATAGCAGGGGGCTTCAATGAAAAACTGTTTTTT. The encoded protein is CASSIAGGFNEKLFF.

This chain uses TRBV7-3 with TRBJ2-2, with D possibly TRBD1 on 5 matching bases. CDR3 size: 19 residues. CDR1 is SGHTA and CDR2 is FQGTGA in the germline V gene. V lost 5 bases, J lost 4 bases, and 26 bases lay in between. The CDR3 spells CASSPISRTLAVGTGELFF. For the CDR3, the DNA is TGTGCCAGCAGCCCAATCTCCAGGACACTGGCGGTTGGCACCGGGGAGCTGTTTTTT.

This chain connects TRBV18 to TRBJ2-2, with TRBD1 matching 7 bases. Germline lookup yields CDR1 KGHSH and CDR2 LQKENI. The trim removed 4 bases at V and 8 bases at J, leaving 16 bases unmatched. This CDR3 is 17 amino acids long. The CDR3 DNA reads as TGTGCCAGCTCACGAACGCCCCCGGGACAGAGAAGGGGGGAGCTGTTTTTT. Translating gives CASSRTPPGQRRGELFF.

The J gene is TRBJ1-2, the V gene TRBV6-5, with 9 bases fitting TRBD1. CDR3 length: 14 amino acids. The J segment lost 6 bases and the V segment lost 4 bases, leaving 6 bases of the junction unmatched. The germline V gene encodes CDR1 MNHEY and CDR2 SVGAGI. CDR3 sequence reads: CASSFGTGLDGYTF. The CDR3 DNA follows: TGTGCCAGCAGTTTCGGGACAGGGTTGGATGGCTACACCTTC.

The J gene is TRBJ2-7, the V gene TRBV7-2; 9 bases align to TRBD2. CDR3 length: 16 residues. CDR1 is SGHTA and CDR2 is FQGNSA in the germline V gene. Trimming at V came to 5 bases and at J to 6 bases, leaving 14 bases not matched to a gene. CDR3 coding DNA: TGTGCCAGCAGCCCAATCGCATCGCGGGGGGGCCGCGAGCAGTACTTC. Protein sequence: CASSPIASRGGREQYF.

The chain links TRBV9 to TRBJ1-1; 9 nucleotides agree with TRBD1. The CDR3 contains 16 residues. CDR1 is SGDLS and CDR2 is YYNGEE in the germline V gene. V was pared by 0 bases and J by 6 bases, with 9 bases of the junction left unmatched. The CDR3, as DNA: TGTGCCAGCAGCGTAGACCTGACAGGGGGTATCGCTGAAGCTTTCTTT. Its translation is CASSVDLTGGIAEAFF. Based on the CDR3 plus reference TRBV9 and TRBJ1-1, the full variable domain is DSGVTQTPKHLITATGQRVTLRCSPRSGDLSVYWYQQSLDQGLQFLIQYYNGEERAKGNILERFSAQQFPDLHSELNLSSLELGDSALYFCASSVDLTGGIAEAFFGQGTRLTVV.

V is TRBV7-9 and J is TRBJ2-1, with 11 bases matching TRBD1. The trim removed 0 bases at V and 8 bases at J, leaving 9 bases unmatched. Germline CDR1 is SEHNR and CDR2 is FQNEAQ (reference sequence). This CDR3 region has 17 residues. This CDR3 is CASSLAGTGGHSDEQFF. In DNA form, the CDR3 reads TGTGCCAGCAGCTTAGCTGGGACAGGGGGGCATAGCGATGAGCAGTTCTTC.

This rearrangement joins TRBV6-2 or TRBV6-3 to TRBJ1-1; no firm D call. This CDR3 comprises 13 residues. Trimming cost V 2 bases and J 9 bases, with 13 bases left between them. The germline V gene has CDR1 MNHEY and CDR2 SVGEGT. The CDR3 spells CASSYLLAKQAFF. CDR3 DNA: TGTGCCAGCAGTTACCTCCTGGCCAAACAAGCTTTCTTT.

To note about this clone: Other DNA sequences within the sample encode an identical CDR3. The gene calls are TRBV9 and TRBJ1-1, with TRBD1 matching over 10 bases. V shed 0 bases, J shed 5 bases, and the junction held 1 base outside the gene matches. The CDR3 is 14 amino acids. Looked up from germline, CDR1 is SGDLS and CDR2 is YYNGEE. CDR3 sequence (DNA): TGTGCCAGCAGCGTAGGGACAGGGGGTACTGAAGCTTTCTTT. It is translated as CASSVGTGGTEAFF.

The rearrangement joins TRBV11-1 to TRBJ2-1, with D uncertain. The V and J ends lost 2 bases and 8 bases respectively, with 10 bases between them. CDR3 length equals 13 residues. Germline V gives CDR1 SGHAT, CDR2 FQDESV (reference sequence). The CDR3 nucleotides are TGTGCCAGCAGCTTATTCTCGAGAGATGAGCAGTTCTTC. Encoded protein: CASSLFSRDEQFF.

The genes are TRBV5-4 and TRBJ2-7; TRBD2 is a possible D gene (5 bases). The CDR3 covers 14 residues. Germline loops: CDR1 SGHNT, CDR2 YYREEE (reference sequence). The V and J ends lost 2 bases and 2 bases respectively, with 11 bases between them. CDR3 residues: CASSFERFAYEQYF. The DNA of the CDR3 is TGTGCCAGCAGCTTCGAGCGGTTCGCCTACGAGCAGTACTTC.

The V gene is TRBV13, the J gene TRBJ1-2, with TRBD1 matching 9 bases. There are 15 residues in the CDR3. Germline trimming cut 6 bases from V and 3 bases from J; bases unmatched to any gene: 8. Germline V lookup: CDR1 PRHDT, CDR2 FYEKMQ (reference sequence). This CDR3 reads CASRKGTGRYYGYTF. In DNA form, the CDR3 reads TGTGCCAGCAGGAAGGGGACAGGGAGATACTATGGCTACACCTTC.

The V gene is TRBV3-1 (or the pseudogene TRBV3-2), the J gene TRBJ1-1, with D tentatively TRBD1 (6 bases). Germline V gene lookup returns CDR1 LGHDT and CDR2 YNNKEL (reference sequence). V lost 4 bases and J 0 bases, leaving 15 bases between the germline ends. The CDR3 runs to 16 residues. The CDR3 reads CASSRQGRTMNTEAFF. The DNA for the CDR3 is TGTGCCAGCAGCCGGCAGGGGCGAACGATGAACACTGAAGCTTTCTTT.

The rearrangement links TRBV18 to TRBJ2-4; D possibly corresponds to TRBD1 (6 bases). V was trimmed by 0 bases and J by 3 bases, leaving 15 bases between them. There are 17 residues in the CDR3. Germline loops: CDR1 KGHSH, CDR2 LQKENI. DNA for the CDR3: TGTGCCAGCTCACCACCCCTGACAGGCCGGGGCAAAAACATTCAGTACTTC. Protein sequence: CASSPPLTGRGKNIQYF. The variable domain in full, completed from reference TRBV18 and TRBJ2-4, reads NAGVMQNPRHLVRRRGQEARLRCSPMKGHSHVYWYRQLPEEGLKFMVYLQKENIIDESGMPKERFSAEFPKEGPSILRIQQVVRGDSAAYFCASSPPLTGRGKNIQYFGAGTRLSVL.

For the CDR3, the DNA is TGTGCCAGCGTGCAGTACACAGATACGCAGTATTTT. Amino acids: CASVQYTDTQYF. This sequence joins TRBV6-5 and TRBJ2-3; D not certain. This CDR3 is 12 amino acids long. V lost 8 bases and J lost 2, with 8 bases in between. The germline V gene has CDR1 MNHEY and CDR2 SVGAGI.

The rearrangement links TRBV3-1 (or the pseudogene TRBV3-2) to TRBJ1-2; 7 bases align to TRBD1. V was pared by 0 bases and J by 5 bases, with 9 bases of the junction left unmatched. CDR3 length: 16 residues. Germline CDR1 is LGHDT and CDR2 is YNNKEL (reference sequence). CDR3 DNA sequence: TGTGCCAGCAGCCAAGATCTTGGACAGGTCGGGTATGGCTACACCTTC. Translated: CASSQDLGQVGYGYTF.

V is TRBV29-1 and J is TRBJ2-5; 9 nucleotides align to TRBD2. The CDR3 contains 13 residues. Trimming at V came to 4 bases and at J to 7 bases, leaving 7 bases not matched to a gene. Germline V CDR1 and CDR2: SQVTM, ANQGSEA. CDR3 DNA sequence: TGCAGCGTTGTGCTAGCGGGGAGGGGGACCCAGTACTTC. Amino acids: CSVVLAGRGTQYF.

The chain is built from TRBV5-8 and TRBJ1-2; no clear D gene. V was cut by 6 bases and J by 0 bases, with 15 bases left in between. Germline CDR1 and CDR2: SGHTS and YDEGEE. The CDR3 loop spans 15 amino acids. The CDR3 DNA follows: TGTGCCAGCACTAACCCTATAAGTGCTAACTATGGCTACACCTTC. Protein sequence: CASTNPISANYGYTF.

The chain has TRBV29-1 and TRBJ2-7, with D uncertain. Looked up from germline, CDR1 is SQVTM and CDR2 is ANQGSEA. Trimming stripped 7 bases from V and 0 bases from J, with 16 bases between. CDR3 length equals 14 residues. The CDR3 is CSARYSPISYEQYF. The CDR3 DNA is TGCAGCGCCCGATATTCCCCTATCTCCTACGAGCAGTACTTC.

This chain uses TRBV5-8 with TRBJ1-2; 9 bases map to TRBD1. Germline assignment: CDR1 SGHTS and CDR2 YDEGEE. The CDR3 has 14 amino acids. V dropped 4 bases and J dropped 7; count of bases not matched to a gene: 8. CDR3 sequence (DNA): TGTGCCAGCAGCCCGGGACAGGGATTTCGTGGCTACACCTTC. Translation: CASSPGQGFRGYTF.

This clone was recorded only once. This chain joins TRBV30 and TRBJ1-1; 7 bases match TRBD1. V was clipped by 2 bases and J by 6 bases; unmatched bases: 6. In germline, CDR1 is GTSNPN, CDR2 SVGIG (reference sequence). This CDR3 region has 13 residues. CDR3 sequence: CAWSKTGRSEAFF. The CDR3 nucleotides are TGTGCCTGGAGTAAGACAGGGAGGTCTGAAGCTTTCTTT.

The chain couples TRBV19 to TRBJ2-7; TRBD1 agrees at 11 bases. The CDR3 is 18 residues long. Germline V gene data show CDR1 as LNHDA and CDR2 as SQIVND (reference sequence). Germline trimming cut 5 bases from V and 1 base from J; bases unmatched to any gene: 13. CDR3 coding DNA: TGTGCCAGTAGTTGGGCGGTTAGTGGGACAGGGGGATCCTACGAGCAGTACTTC. Translating gives CASSWAVSGTGGSYEQYF. The full variable domain, with the rest looked up from reference TRBV19 and TRBJ2-7, is DGGITQSPKYLFRKEGQNVTLSCEQNLNHDAMYWYRQDPGQGLRLIYYSQIVNDFQKGDIAEGYSVSREKKESFPLTVTSAQKNPTAFYLCASSWAVSGTGGSYEQYFGPGTRLTVT.

V is TRBV19 and J is TRBJ1-1, with 8 bases fitting TRBD1. The V gene end was trimmed by 9 bases and the J gene end by 4 bases; junction bases not matched to a gene: 7. The CDR3 totals 13 residues. Germline lookup yields CDR1 LNHDA and CDR2 SQIVND (reference sequence). Here the CDR3 DNA reads TGTGCCAGCCGAACAGGGGGTGTCACTGAAGCTTTCTTT. Translated: CASRTGGVTEAFF.

The genes are TRBV28 and TRBJ1-1; TRBD1 might be the D (5 bases). V was shortened by 9 bases and J by 4 bases, with 15 bases between the two germline ends. Germline V CDR1 and CDR2: MDHEN, SYDVKM. The CDR3 contains 13 residues. The CDR3 loop is CASLEGRFTEAFF. Here the CDR3 DNA reads TGTGCCAGTCTAGAGGGGAGGTTCACTGAAGCTTTCTTT.

This chain joins TRBV27 and TRBJ2-2, with D maybe TRBD1 (5 bases). CDR1 and CDR2 (germline): MNHEY, SMNVEV (reference sequence). The ends were cut back, 2 bases at V and 6 bases at J, with 10 bases in the middle. CDR3 size: 14 residues. CDR3 DNA sequence: TGTGCCAGCAGTTTAATGGGCAGGGCCGGGGAGCTGTTTTTT. Translating it yields CASSLMGRAGELFF.

This CDR3 reads CASSRTGLGQPQHF. Written as DNA, the CDR3 is TGTGCCAGCAGCCGGACAGGGTTAGGACAGCCCCAGCATTTT. This sequence joins TRBV6-5 and TRBJ1-5, with 8 bases fitting TRBD1. The CDR3 consists of 14 residues. From germline, CDR1 is MNHEY and CDR2 SVGAGI. Trimming cost V 6 bases and J 7 bases; bases outside gene matches: 8.